The present TCR beta chain was sequenced within a study of human CD4 T cells and Enterobacteriaceae. Memory CD4+ T cells were sorted as all CD4+ cells except CD45RA+CCR7+CD95- naive cells, over 95% pure. Before sorting, cells positive for CD8, CD14, CD16, CD56, CD19 or bright CD25 were removed. Ex vivo total memory CD4+ cells were sequenced at deep level. Data came from immunoSEQ multiplex PCR; TCRdb stores just in-frame clones and leaves some out. This table holds fewer than 35,000 clones, approximately 80% found once. Trimming took off 4 bases at V and 0 bases at J, with 11 bases between the two ends. Germline lookup yields CDR1 SGHRS and CDR2 YFSETQ. The CDR3 sequence is 15 residues long. Points on this clone: Antigen unknown.

Study-level results: Ex vivo reactivity came only from nucleotide matches to CFSE-low cultures. In the top 5%: 11 of 19 and about three fifths of the roughly 34 cross-reactive clonotypes.

This chain connects TRBV5-1 to TRBJ2-1; tentatively, D is TRBD2 (5 bases). The sample taken for sequencing was memory CD4+ T cells from blood. This receptor was taken from a human donor in good health. The CDR3 DNA reads as TGCGCCAGCAGCAAAGCGGTAAGCTCCTACAATGAGCAGTTCTTC. It codes for CASSKAVSSYNEQFF.